These 26 T cell receptor beta chains originate from one sample sequenced in a study of blood T cell repertoires in COVID-19. Clones were read by immunoSEQ multiplex PCR, and TCRdb kept only the in-frame ones, dropping some. The repertoire has about 190,000 clones, around three quarters of them found once; the top ten carry 17%. Input material: peripheral blood. The receptors were gathered from a man between 60 and 75 years old with active or convalescent COVID-19.

This clone appeared a single time. The gene calls are TRBV6-6 and TRBJ2-7; weak D call: TRBD1 (6 bases). V lost 6 bases and J lost 0, with 12 bases in between. The CDR3 covers 14 residues. Germline-derived CDR1 and CDR2 are MNHNY and SVGAGI (reference sequence). CDR3 amino acids: CASSIQGVSYEQYF. CDR3 nucleotides: TGTGCCAGCAGCATACAGGGCGTCTCCTACGAGCAGTACTTC.

The chain combines TRBV24-1 with TRBJ2-3, with 11 positions matching TRBD2. Germline CDR1 KGHDR, CDR2 SFDVKD. V dropped 5 bases and J dropped 1; count of bases not matched to a gene: 4. The CDR3 is made up of 16 amino acids. The CDR3 loop reads CATSALAGGRTDTQYF. The CDR3 DNA reads as TGTGCCACCAGTGCTCTAGCGGGAGGTCGCACAGATACGCAGTATTTT.

The chain is built from TRBV25-1 and TRBJ2-7, with 11 bases fitting TRBD1. Germline CDR1 reads MGHDK; CDR2 reads SYGVNS. The V and J ends lost 2 bases and 4 bases, in that order; junction bases with no gene match: 7. The CDR3 runs to 16 residues. This CDR3 is CASSELGGDRGYEQYF. The CDR3 DNA is TGTGCCAGCAGTGAACTTGGTGGGGACAGGGGGTACGAGCAGTACTTC.

This clone was seen just once. Possible read error: a much larger clone is one base away. The chain recombines TRBV14 with TRBJ2-3; D is undetermined. This CDR3 is built from 11 residues. V was cut by 5 bases and J by 4 bases, with 4 bases left in between. Germline values: CDR1 SGHDN, CDR2 FVKESK. The CDR3 spells CASSSADTQYF. Written as DNA, the CDR3 is TGTGCCAGCAGCTCAGCAGATACGCAGTATTTT.

This chain uses TRBV11-2 with TRBJ2-2, with TRBD2 matching 7 bases. CDR1 is SGHAT and CDR2 is FQNNGV in the germline V gene. V dropped 1 base and J dropped 5; count of bases not matched to a gene: 7. This CDR3 is built from 16 residues. The CDR3 reads CASSLVAGAVTGELFF. The CDR3 region has the DNA TGTGCCAGCAGCTTAGTCGCGGGAGCAGTTACCGGGGAGCTGTTTTTT.

The V gene is TRBV21-1, the J gene TRBJ1-1; the table's D call TRBD1 went unverified against the DNA. TRBV21-1 is an annotated pseudogene. The CDR3 consists of 17 residues. The CDR3 DNA follows: TGTGCCAGCAGCAAAGGCCTTCATCAACAGCATAACACTGAAGCTTTCTTT. Protein: CASSKGLHQQHNTEAFF.

The rearrangement joins TRBV13 to TRBJ2-1; the match to TRBD2 covers 7 bases. Trimming removed 4 bases from V and 8 bases from J; junction bases left unmatched: 11. The CDR3 has 15 amino acids. The germline gives CDR1 PRHDT, CDR2 FYEKMQ (reference sequence). The CDR3 region is CASSSRGGFGDEQFF. As DNA, the CDR3 is TGTGCCAGCAGCTCCCGCGGGGGTTTTGGCGATGAGCAGTTCTTC. The complete variable domain, with remaining parts taken from reference TRBV13 and TRBJ2-1, reads AAGVIQSPRHLIKEKRETATLKCYPIPRHDTVYWYQQGPGQDPQFLISFYEKMQSDKGSIPDRFSAQQFSDYHSELNMSSLELGDSALYFCASSSRGGFGDEQFFGPGTRLTVL.

This clone was seen more than once but under ten times. The J gene is TRBJ2-1, the V gene TRBV7-3; TRBD1 agrees at 7 bases. Germline V CDR1 and CDR2: SGHTA, FQGTGA. CDR3 size: 13 residues. Trimming removed 5 bases from V and 9 bases from J; junction bases left unmatched: 7. The CDR3 DNA follows: TGTGCCAGCAGCCTAGGGACAGCCACTGAGCAGTTCTTC. Translating gives CASSLGTATEQFF.

V and J are TRBV19 and TRBJ1-1; the D is unclear. The CDR3 contains 13 residues. From germline, CDR1 is LNHDA and CDR2 SQIVND (reference sequence). The V end lost 8 bases, the J end lost 4 bases, and 14 bases lay between the germline ends. The CDR3 spells CASRSVAGTEAFF. In nucleotides, the CDR3 is TGTGCCAGTCGGTCGGTGGCGGGCACTGAAGCTTTCTTT. Filled out from reference TRBV19 and TRBJ1-1, the complete variable domain reads DGGITQSPKYLFRKEGQNVTLSCEQNLNHDAMYWYRQDPGQGLRLIYYSQIVNDFQKGDIAEGYSVSREKKESFPLTVTSAQKNPTAFYLCASRSVAGTEAFFGQGTRLTVV.

CDR3 nucleotides: TGTGCCAGCAGCTTTCAGGGTAGGACTGAAGCTTTCTTT. It specifies CASSFQGRTEAFF. The chain has TRBV5-4 and TRBJ1-1, with D possibly TRBD1 on 5 matching bases. Germline loops: CDR1 SGHNT, CDR2 YYREEE (reference sequence). Between the trimmed V and J ends, which lost 2 bases and 5 bases, there was a span of 10 bases. This CDR3 has 13 amino acids.

This chain connects TRBV6-5 to TRBJ1-2; D not certain. Trimming removed 6 bases at V and 4 bases at J, with 9 bases between. This CDR3 comprises 12 residues. Per germline, CDR1 MNHEY and CDR2 SVGAGI. The CDR3 protein is CASRSGSYGYTF. Here the CDR3 DNA reads TGTGCCAGCAGATCTGGGAGCTATGGCTACACCTTC.

This clone was recorded only once. This sequence joins TRBV7-9 and TRBJ2-3; D is unclear. Germline V gene data show CDR1 as SEHNR and CDR2 as FQNEAQ (reference sequence). The CDR3 contains 12 residues. The V end was cut by 4 bases, the J end by 4 bases, with 6 bases between. The CDR3 DNA reads as TGTGCCAGCAGCTCCCCGGCAGATACGCAGTATTTT. As protein: CASSSPADTQYF.

The chain uses TRBV5-1 and TRBJ2-7; D perhaps matches TRBD2 (6 bases). This CDR3 spans 17 amino acids. The germline gives CDR1 SGHRS, CDR2 YFSETQ. Trimming removed 0 bases from V and 5 bases from J, with 21 bases in between. The CDR3 is CASSLVGGTDGTNEQYF. The DNA for the CDR3 is TGCGCCAGCAGCTTGGTGGGCGGGACGGACGGTACTAACGAGCAGTACTTC.

The chain links TRBV4-3 to TRBJ2-1; 11 positions match TRBD2. Trimming took 0 bases from V and 4 from J; bases not matched to a gene: 2. CDR3 length: 16 amino acids. CDR1 LGHNA and CDR2 YSLEER come from the germline V gene. CDR3 sequence reads: CASSQDRLAGYNEQFF. Written as DNA, the CDR3 is TGCGCCAGCAGCCAAGATAGACTAGCGGGGTACAATGAGCAGTTCTTC.

The J gene is TRBJ2-3, the V gene TRBV7-8; D perhaps matches TRBD2 (5 bases). CDR3 length: 12 amino acids. The germline V gene has CDR1 SGHVS and CDR2 FQNEAQ. V lost 2 bases and J lost 5, with 5 bases in between. The CDR3 DNA reads as TGTGCCAGCAGCTTAAGCGGAGATACGCAGTATTTT. Protein product: CASSLSGDTQYF.

This clone was recorded only once. The rearrangement uses TRBV2 and TRBJ2-1; 13 bases map to TRBD2. Germline V gene sequence: CDR1 SNHLY, CDR2 FYNNEI. The CDR3 loop spans 15 amino acids. Trimming removed 3 bases from V and 12 bases from J; junction bases left unmatched: 8. The DNA of the CDR3 is TGTGCCAGCAGTGAGCCGGGACTAGCGGGGCAGGGGCAGTTCTTC. Its protein is CASSEPGLAGQGQFF.

The chain carries TRBV3-1 (or the pseudogene TRBV3-2) and TRBJ2-6; TRBD1 matches at 9 bases. This CDR3 contains 17 residues. Per germline, CDR1 LGHDT and CDR2 YNNKEL (reference sequence). The trim removed 3 bases at V and 8 bases at J, leaving 11 bases unmatched. CDR3 residues: CASSQFSSTGGSNVLTF. The CDR3 nucleotides read TGTGCCAGCAGCCAGTTTTCTTCGACAGGGGGGTCCAACGTCCTGACTTTC.

J is TRBJ2-3 and V is TRBV5-4; D unclear. The germline V gene encodes CDR1 SGHNT and CDR2 YYREEE (reference sequence). V was pared by 4 bases and J by 0 bases, with 6 bases between. The CDR3 length is 13 residues. CDR3 amino acids: CASSQSSTDTQYF. The CDR3 DNA follows: TGTGCCAGCAGCCAGTCTAGCACAGATACGCAGTATTTT.

The table lists this clone with a count of one. The chain combines TRBV24-1 with TRBJ1-2, with D possibly matching TRBD1 (6 bases). CDR1 is KGHDR and CDR2 is SFDVKD in the germline V gene. The CDR3 length is 14 residues. The V end lost 2 bases, the J end lost 4 bases, and 10 bases lay between the germline ends. The CDR3 nucleotides read TGTGCCACCAGTGATTCCAAACAGGGCTATGGCTACACCTTC. Translating it yields CATSDSKQGYGYTF.

This CDR3 reads CASRSRGYNEQFF. The DNA of the CDR3 is TGTGCAAGTCGCTCCCGAGGGTACAATGAGCAGTTCTTC. The genes are TRBV12-2 and TRBJ2-1; the table's D call, TRBD2, was not checked against the DNA. TRBV12-2 is labeled a pseudogene. The CDR3 sequence is 13 residues long.

The chain has TRBV18 and TRBJ1-4; D might be TRBD1 (5 bases). The CDR3 runs 16 residues. CDR1 is KGHSH, CDR2 LQKENI, per germline. The V end lost 2 bases, the J end lost 5 bases, and 15 bases lay between the germline ends. CDR3 nucleotide sequence: TGTGCCAGCTCACCATCAGGGAGGGGTGTAAATGAAAAACTGTTTTTT. Its protein is CASSPSGRGVNEKLFF.

The chain employs TRBV27 and TRBJ2-7; a weak D match, TRBD2 (6 bases). CDR3 size: 17 residues. V was clipped by 0 bases and J by 1 base, with 16 bases between them. Germline CDR1 MNHEY, CDR2 SMNVEV (reference sequence). The CDR3 loop is CASSLSVLAAGSYEQYF. CDR3 nucleotides: TGTGCCAGCAGTTTATCGGTTTTAGCGGCAGGTTCCTACGAGCAGTACTTC.

The J gene is TRBJ2-7, the V gene TRBV2, with D possibly being TRBD1 (6 bases). This CDR3 has 13 amino acids. Deletions cut 7 bases from V and 6 bases from J, with 16 bases between. The germline CDR1 and CDR2 sequences are SNHLY and FYNNEI. The CDR3 sequence is CASKADRWSEQYF. CDR3 DNA: TGTGCCAGCAAGGCCGACAGGTGGTCCGAGCAGTACTTC.

The chain couples TRBV7-6 to TRBJ2-7; 10 bases are a match to TRBD1. J gave up 3 bases and V 3 bases, and 5 bases lay outside the gene matches. The CDR3 runs 15 residues. Germline values: CDR1 SGHVS, CDR2 FNYEAQ. In nucleotides, the CDR3 is TGTGCCAGCAGCTTGGGCGGGACAGGGGTCTACGAGCAGTACTTC. It encodes CASSLGGTGVYEQYF.

The chain uses TRBV7-2 and TRBJ2-5, with D perhaps matching TRBD2 (6 bases). Germline-derived CDR1 and CDR2 are SGHTA and FQGNSA. This CDR3 region has 16 residues. The ends were cut back, 4 bases at V and 1 base at J, with 16 bases in the middle. The DNA for the CDR3 is TGTGCCAGCAGCTACCAAATAGGAGCGGGCCAAGAGACCCAGTACTTC. Its protein is CASSYQIGAGQETQYF.

This chain connects TRBV28 to TRBJ1-6; D remains unclear. CDR1 and CDR2 from the germline V gene are MDHEN and SYDVKM. This CDR3 is built from 13 residues. Trimming left V 8 bases short and J 7 bases short, with 12 bases between. The CDR3 spells CASRQAPNSPLHF. The CDR3 nucleotides are TGTGCCAGCCGGCAGGCTCCAAATTCACCCCTCCACTTT.